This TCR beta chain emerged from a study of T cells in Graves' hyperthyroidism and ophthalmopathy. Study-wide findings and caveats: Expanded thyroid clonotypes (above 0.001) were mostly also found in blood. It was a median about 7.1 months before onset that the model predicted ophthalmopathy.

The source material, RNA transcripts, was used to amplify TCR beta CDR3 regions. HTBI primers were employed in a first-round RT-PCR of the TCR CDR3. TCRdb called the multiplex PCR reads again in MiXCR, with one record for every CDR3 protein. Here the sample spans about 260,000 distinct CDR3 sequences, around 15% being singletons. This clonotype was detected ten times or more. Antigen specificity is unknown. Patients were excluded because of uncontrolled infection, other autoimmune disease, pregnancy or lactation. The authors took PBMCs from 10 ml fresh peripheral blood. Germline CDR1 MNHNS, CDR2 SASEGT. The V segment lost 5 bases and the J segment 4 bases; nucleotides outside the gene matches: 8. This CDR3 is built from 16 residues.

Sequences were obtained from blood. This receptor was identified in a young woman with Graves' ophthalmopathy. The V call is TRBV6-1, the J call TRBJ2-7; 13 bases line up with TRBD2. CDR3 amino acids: CASSSHRTSGRYEQYF. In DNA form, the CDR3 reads TGTGCCAGCAGTTCCCACCGGACTAGCGGGAGATACGAGCAGTACTTC.